The 24 T cell receptor beta chains below all came from one sample that was sequenced in a study of T cell changes during pregnancy in multiple sclerosis. Data came from immunoSEQ multiplex PCR; TCRdb stores just in-frame clones and leaves some out. Of 40,000 to 60,000 clones listed, about 92% are singletons. The sample in question was CD4+ T cells from peripheral blood mononuclear cells, obtained in the third trimester of pregnancy. Source of these receptors: a female donor with multiple sclerosis, enrolled in a pregnancy study.

The V gene is TRBV9, the J gene TRBJ2-5; 8 nucleotides agree with TRBD2. V trimming: 0 bases; J trimming: 4 bases; junction bases outside the gene matches: 14. The CDR3 is 18 residues long. Germline loops: CDR1 SGDLS, CDR2 YYNGEE. CDR3 sequence (DNA): TGTGCCAGCAGCGTAGGAGCGCTAACCGGGGGGGCCTTAGAGACCCAGTACTTC. Translated: CASSVGALTGGALETQYF.

The CDR3 loop is CASSRALSGGANEQFF. CDR3 in DNA: TGTGCCAGCAGCAGGGCCCTTAGCGGGGGGGCCAATGAGCAGTTCTTC. This sequence joins TRBV11-3 and TRBJ2-1, with 11 bases matching TRBD2. V shed 5 bases and J 6 bases; nucleotides not matched to a gene: 9. This CDR3 contains 16 residues. Germline V lookup: CDR1 SGHNT, CDR2 YENEEA.

This chain connects TRBV30 to TRBJ2-7; D gene ambiguous. Germline V gene data show CDR1 as GTSNPN and CDR2 as SVGIG (reference sequence). The V and J ends lost 4 bases and 0 bases respectively, with 16 bases between them. This CDR3 is built from 15 residues. CDR3 DNA: TGTGCCTGGATGTCGTGGCGGCCTAACTCCTACGAGCAGTACTTC. Encoded protein: CAWMSWRPNSYEQYF.

This sequence joins TRBV5-6 and TRBJ2-2, with 15 nucleotides matching TRBD2. Germline V CDR1 and CDR2: SGHDT, YYEEEE. CDR3 length equals 19 residues. The J segment lost 0 bases and the V segment lost 2 bases, leaving 5 bases of the junction unmatched. CDR3 in amino acids: CASSFAGTSGGSNTGELFF. The CDR3 nucleotides read TGTGCCAGCAGCTTCGCCGGGACTAGCGGGGGGTCGAACACCGGGGAGCTGTTTTTT.

This clone was counted a single time. This chain links TRBV4-2 with TRBJ2-3; D possibly corresponds to TRBD2 (6 bases). The V end was cut by 0 bases, the J end by 10 bases, with 11 bases between. CDR1 and CDR2 from the germline V gene are LGHNA and YNFKEQ. The CDR3 extends over 13 amino acids. The CDR3 DNA is TGTGCCAGCAGCCAAGATGCGGCGGGGTCGCAGTATTTT. It is translated as CASSQDAAGSQYF.

The V and J genes are TRBV11-2 and TRBJ1-1, with 10 bases lining up with TRBD1. This CDR3 has 13 amino acids. Losses at the gene ends were 6 bases for V and 5 bases for J; bases not matched to a gene: 3. Germline V lookup: CDR1 SGHAT, CDR2 FQNNGV. DNA for the CDR3: TGTGCCAGCAGTCGACAGGGGGCGACTGAAGCTTTCTTT. Translating it yields CASSRQGATEAFF.

The chain joins TRBV7-9 to TRBJ1-5, with 8 nucleotides matching TRBD1. The V gene's germline CDR1 is SEHNR and CDR2 FQNEAQ (reference sequence). The V gene end was trimmed by 5 bases and the J gene end by 6 bases; junction bases not matched to a gene: 9. The CDR3 is 15 residues long. The CDR3 nucleotides are TGTGCCAGCAGCCCGACAGGGGTCGCGGTTCAGCCCCAGCATTTT. It translates to CASSPTGVAVQPQHF.

This clone was seen only a few times. The chain links TRBV6-5 to TRBJ1-1, with TRBD1 matching over 8 bases. Germline V gene lookup returns CDR1 MNHEY and CDR2 SVGAGI. V was pared by 7 bases and J by 9 bases, with 7 bases of the junction left unmatched. The CDR3 covers 12 residues. The CDR3 is CASIPGQGQAFF. The CDR3 coding sequence is TGTGCCAGCATACCAGGACAGGGACAAGCTTTCTTT.

V gene TRBV7-2 combines with J gene TRBJ1-5; 7 bases line up with TRBD1. The trim removed 4 bases at V and 6 bases at J, leaving 3 bases unmatched. CDR3 length: 13 residues. Germline loops: CDR1 SGHTA, CDR2 FQGNSA. The DNA for the CDR3 is TGTGCCAGCAGCTCAGGGGGTAGTCAGCCCCAGCATTTT. Protein sequence: CASSSGGSQPQHF.

This rearrangement joins TRBV19 to TRBJ2-7, with D possibly TRBD1 on 6 matching bases. Per germline, CDR1 LNHDA and CDR2 SQIVND (reference sequence). The germline V and J ends were trimmed by 9 bases and 4 bases, with 22 bases remaining between them. This CDR3 spans 15 amino acids. CDR3 protein: CASKEHREGRYEQYF. CDR3 nucleotides: TGTGCCAGCAAGGAGCACAGGGAAGGTCGGTACGAGCAGTACTTC.

The CDR3 reads CAISEFRGGYEQYF. DNA of the CDR3: TGTGCCATCAGTGAATTCAGGGGTGGCTACGAGCAGTACTTC. V usage is TRBV10-3 and J usage is TRBJ2-7; the D gene is possibly TRBD1 (6 bases). The CDR3 runs 14 residues. V was cut by 3 bases and J by 3 bases, with 12 bases left in between. Per the germline V gene, CDR1 is ENHRY and CDR2 is SYGVKD.

The J gene is TRBJ1-2, the V gene TRBV10-3; 12 bases map to TRBD1. CDR3 size: 16 residues. Per the germline V gene, CDR1 is ENHRY and CDR2 is SYGVKD. The trim removed 5 bases at V and 9 bases at J, leaving 13 bases unmatched. This CDR3 reads CAISPGTGGDRSSYTF. Here the CDR3 DNA reads TGTGCCATCAGTCCCGGGACAGGGGGCGATCGCAGCAGCTACACCTTC.

This clone was counted between two and nine times. Compared with germline, one end of the junction differs, possibly owing to a read error. The chain uses TRBV5-1 and TRBJ2-2; 11 bases match TRBD1. The CDR3 runs to 15 residues. From germline, CDR1 is SGHRS and CDR2 YFSETQ. This chain's CDR3 is CASRLGQGDTGELFF. The CDR3, as DNA: TGCGCCAGCAGGTTGGGACAGGGGGACACCGGGGAGCTGTTTTTT.

This chain uses TRBV19 with TRBJ2-2; 8 positions agree with TRBD1. The germline CDR1 and CDR2 sequences are LNHDA and SQIVND (reference sequence). Trimming at V came to 5 bases and at J to 4 bases, leaving 9 bases not matched to a gene. This CDR3 is 16 amino acids long. The DNA for the CDR3 is TGTGCCAGTAGTCTTAAGACAGGGGTCGGCACCGGGGAGCTGTTTTTT. Translated: CASSLKTGVGTGELFF.

The rearrangement uses TRBV4-3 and TRBJ2-3; 10 bases are a match to TRBD2. The CDR3 extends over 16 amino acids. Germline values: CDR1 LGHNA, CDR2 YSLEER. J lost 1 base, V lost 3 bases, and 4 bases had no gene match. CDR3 in DNA: TGCGCCAGCAGCCAGGGGAGCGGGGGGGGCACAGATACGCAGTATTTT. Residues: CASSQGSGGGTDTQYF.

The V gene is TRBV4-3, the J gene TRBJ1-2; D is perhaps TRBD1 (5 bases). The CDR3 sequence is 12 residues long. V lost 4 bases to trimming and J lost 6 bases, with 9 bases between them. Per germline, CDR1 LGHNA and CDR2 YSLEER. CDR3 coding DNA: TGCGCCAGCAGCCGGCAGGGTCATGGCTACACCTTC. Protein sequence: CASSRQGHGYTF.

The gene calls are TRBV6-1 and TRBJ2-7, with D tentatively TRBD1 (6 bases). Trimming removed 7 bases from V and 7 bases from J, with 14 bases in between. This CDR3 spans 12 amino acids. In germline, CDR1 is MNHNS, CDR2 SASEGT. CDR3 in amino acids: CASTDQGPEQYF. The CDR3 bases are TGTGCCAGCACCGATCAGGGGCCTGAGCAGTACTTC.

This clone was picked up one time. V is TRBV7-2 and J is TRBJ2-7; 9 bases align to TRBD1. The CDR3 runs to 14 residues. Germline V gives CDR1 SGHTA, CDR2 FQGNSA. In nucleotides, the CDR3 is TGTGTTAGCACCCGGGACAGGGATTCCTACGAGCAGTACTTC. Protein: CVSTRDRDSYEQYF.

This clone has just one count. The chain joins TRBV5-1 to TRBJ2-5, with 10 bases aligning to TRBD1. TRBJ2-7 explains the end of the DNA better; the J call may be wrong. This CDR3 contains 17 residues. CDR1 is SGHRS and CDR2 is YFSETQ in the germline V gene. The CDR3 DNA is TGCGCCAGCAGCCAGGGCCTAGGGGGACAGGGGTTGTACGAGCAGTACTTC. The encoded protein is CASSQGLGGQGLYEQYF.

The chain is built from TRBV7-2 and TRBJ2-2; a possible D gene is TRBD2 (7 bases). Deletions cut 2 bases from V and 0 bases from J, with 13 bases between. Germline CDR1 reads SGHTA; CDR2 reads FQGNSA. CDR3 length: 17 amino acids. The CDR3 DNA reads as TGTGCCAGCAGCTTATTTGGAGGGGGGGCGAACACCGGGGAGCTGTTTTTT. Translating gives CASSLFGGGANTGELFF.

This chain joins TRBV7-9 and TRBJ1-6, with a possible D match to TRBD1 (6 bases). V gave up 3 bases and J gave up 10 bases, with 13 bases separating them. CDR3 length: 14 residues. Germline V lookup: CDR1 SEHNR, CDR2 FQNEAQ (reference sequence). Written as DNA, the CDR3 is TGTGCCAGCAGCTTGGCAGGGGTAGGCTCACCCCTCCACTTT. Its protein product is CASSLAGVGSPLHF.

V usage is TRBV6-1 and J usage is TRBJ1-2; a weak D match, TRBD1 (5 bases). The CDR3 consists of 15 residues. V was pared by 3 bases and J by 3 bases, with 14 bases between. Germline V gives CDR1 MNHNS, CDR2 SASEGT. The CDR3 sequence: CASSDPRGGYYGYTF. CDR3 DNA: TGTGCCAGCAGTGACCCCCGCGGGGGTTACTATGGCTACACCTTC.

The V gene is TRBV7-3, the J gene TRBJ2-1, with 8 bases lining up with TRBD1. CDR1 SGHTA and CDR2 FQGTGA come from the germline V gene. The trim removed 2 bases at V and 4 bases at J, leaving 7 bases unmatched. The CDR3 loop spans 16 amino acids. The CDR3 region is CASSLWTGKGYNEQFF. In DNA, the CDR3 is TGTGCCAGCAGCTTATGGACAGGGAAAGGGTACAATGAGCAGTTCTTC. The full variable domain, its missing parts supplied by reference TRBV7-3 and TRBJ2-1, is GAGVSQTPSNKVTEKGKYVELRCDPISGHTALYWYRQSLGQGPEFLIYFQGTGAADDSGLPNDRFFAVRPEGSVSTLKIQRTERGDSAVYLCASSLWTGKGYNEQFFGPGTRLTVL.

The rearrangement uses TRBV7-6 and TRBJ1-6, with D possibly matching TRBD1 (6 bases). The CDR3 covers 17 residues. CDR1 and CDR2 (germline): SGHVS, FNYEAQ. Trimming left V 5 bases short and J 3 bases short, with 17 bases between. CDR3 sequence (DNA): TGTGCCAGCAGCGTACAAGCAGGGGCTAGCTATAATTCACCCCTCCACTTT. Amino acids: CASSVQAGASYNSPLHF.